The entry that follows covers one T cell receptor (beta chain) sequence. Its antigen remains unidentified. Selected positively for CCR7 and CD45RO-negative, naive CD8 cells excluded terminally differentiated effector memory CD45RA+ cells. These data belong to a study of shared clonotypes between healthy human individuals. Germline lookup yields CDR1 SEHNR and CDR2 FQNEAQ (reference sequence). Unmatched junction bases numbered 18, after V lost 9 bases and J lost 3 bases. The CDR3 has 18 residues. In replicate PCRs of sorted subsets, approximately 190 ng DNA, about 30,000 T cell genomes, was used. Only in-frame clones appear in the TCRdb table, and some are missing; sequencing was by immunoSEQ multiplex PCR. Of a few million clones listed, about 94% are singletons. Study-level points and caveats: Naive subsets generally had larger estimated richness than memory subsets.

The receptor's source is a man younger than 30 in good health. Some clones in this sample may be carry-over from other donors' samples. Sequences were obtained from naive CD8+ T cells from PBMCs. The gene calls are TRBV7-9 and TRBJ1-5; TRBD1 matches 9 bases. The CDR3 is CARATGDRAYGDNQPQHF. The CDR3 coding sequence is TGTGCCAGAGCGACCGGGGACAGGGCGTATGGGGACAATCAGCCCCAGCATTTT.